A selection of T cell receptor beta chains follows, all from one sample in a study of CD8 T cells in ankylosing spondylitis. TCRdb analysed the 5' RACE reads with MiXCR anew, one entry per CDR3 protein. Of about 800,000 distinct CDR3 sequences listed, around 11% are singletons. Material: blood, either unsorted or a sorted T cell fraction (not recorded which). The receptors originated from a male donor with ankylosing spondylitis. CDR3s leave out the opening cysteine and the closing phenylalanine or tryptophan. The order of the fields is V gene, CDR3 protein.

v_call: TRBV11-3; cdr3_aa: ASSPGLALYNEQS
v_call: TRBV20-1; cdr3_aa: SASTSSNYGYT
v_call: TRBV7-2; cdr3_aa: ASRGGLNYGYT
v_call: TRBV5-5; cdr3_aa: ASSLIGTGGFKNTEAF
v_call: TRBV11-2; cdr3_aa: ASSLDLSNTEAF
v_call: TRBV6-1; cdr3_aa: ASSRVMRDKNYGYT
v_call: TRBV6-6; cdr3_aa: ASTISGGTQY
v_call: TRBV28; cdr3_aa: ASRPGTGARAKY
v_call: TRBV19; cdr3_aa: ASSIQGAREKLF
v_call: TRBV7-9; cdr3_aa: ASSSMGLAGEDEQY
v_call: TRBV2; cdr3_aa: ASGTDGEQY
v_call: TRBV9; cdr3_aa: ASSPRLSFDTQY
v_call: TRBV20-1; cdr3_aa: SASSVGGFSSYNEQF
v_call: TRBV28; cdr3_aa: ASSFHGTEAF
v_call: TRBV19; cdr3_aa: ASSISSGSTYEQY
v_call: TRBV5-6; cdr3_aa: ASSRRGRTNPNTEAF
v_call: TRBV4-2; cdr3_aa: ASSQDLRRNTEAF
v_call: TRBV6-5; cdr3_aa: ASSYSRTGLLGYT